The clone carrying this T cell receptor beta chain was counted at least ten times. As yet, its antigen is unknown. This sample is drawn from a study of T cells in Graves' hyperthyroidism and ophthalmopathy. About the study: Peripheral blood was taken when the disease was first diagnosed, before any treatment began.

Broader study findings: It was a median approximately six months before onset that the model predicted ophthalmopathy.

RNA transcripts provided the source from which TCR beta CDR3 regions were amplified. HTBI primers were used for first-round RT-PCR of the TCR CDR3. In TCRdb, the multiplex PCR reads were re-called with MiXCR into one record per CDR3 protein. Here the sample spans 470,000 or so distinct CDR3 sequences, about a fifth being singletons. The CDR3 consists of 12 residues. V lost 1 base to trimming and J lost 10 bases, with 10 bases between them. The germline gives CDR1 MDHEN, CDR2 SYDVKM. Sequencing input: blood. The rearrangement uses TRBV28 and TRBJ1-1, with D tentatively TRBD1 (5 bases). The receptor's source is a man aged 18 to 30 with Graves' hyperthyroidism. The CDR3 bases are TGTGCCAGCAGTTTATTTACGGGGGGAGCTTTCTTT. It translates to CASSLFTGGAFF.